This T cell receptor (beta chain) was documented in a study of blood T cell repertoires in COVID-19. As for the study in general: Sample material is recorded as cDNA or gDNA derived from T cells, B-cell-depleted T cells, or PBMCs.

The CDR3 extends over 15 amino acids. Germline values: CDR1 SGHTA, CDR2 FQGNSA. V lost 5 bases and J lost 2, with 12 bases in between. Method: immunoSEQ multiplex PCR; TCRdb's copy keeps in-frame clones and lacks some. In the table there are around 100,000 clones, 88% of which are singletons. The sample taken for sequencing was peripheral blood. V is TRBV7-2 and J is TRBJ2-2; perhaps TRBD2 as D (5 bases). The sequence was collected from a human donor in a cohort sampled during active COVID-19. For the CDR3, the DNA is TGTGCCAGCAGCGGTTTGAGCGGTAACACCGGGGAGCTGTTTTTT. The encoded protein is CASSGLSGNTGELFF.